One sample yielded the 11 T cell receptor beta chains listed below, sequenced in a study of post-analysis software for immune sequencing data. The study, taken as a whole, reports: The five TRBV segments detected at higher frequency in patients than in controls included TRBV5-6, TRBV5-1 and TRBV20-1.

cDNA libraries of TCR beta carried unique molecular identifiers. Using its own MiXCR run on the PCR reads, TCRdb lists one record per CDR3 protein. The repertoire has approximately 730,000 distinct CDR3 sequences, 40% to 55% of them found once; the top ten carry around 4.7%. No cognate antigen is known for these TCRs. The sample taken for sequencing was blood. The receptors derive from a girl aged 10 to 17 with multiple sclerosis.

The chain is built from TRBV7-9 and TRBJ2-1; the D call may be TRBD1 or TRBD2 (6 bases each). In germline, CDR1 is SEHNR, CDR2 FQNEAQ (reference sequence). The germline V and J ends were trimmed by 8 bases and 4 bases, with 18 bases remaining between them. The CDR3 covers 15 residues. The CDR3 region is CASARPEGVYNEQFF. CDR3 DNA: TGTGCCAGCGCCAGGCCGGAGGGGGTATACAATGAGCAGTTCTTC.

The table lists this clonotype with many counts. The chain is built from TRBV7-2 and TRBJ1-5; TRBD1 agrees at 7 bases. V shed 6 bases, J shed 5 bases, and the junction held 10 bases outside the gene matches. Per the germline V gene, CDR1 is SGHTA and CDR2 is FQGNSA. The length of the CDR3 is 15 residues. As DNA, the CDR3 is TGTGCCAGCAGTTCCACAGGGGCCGCGCATCAGCCCCAGCATTTT. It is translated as CASSSTGAAHQPQHF.

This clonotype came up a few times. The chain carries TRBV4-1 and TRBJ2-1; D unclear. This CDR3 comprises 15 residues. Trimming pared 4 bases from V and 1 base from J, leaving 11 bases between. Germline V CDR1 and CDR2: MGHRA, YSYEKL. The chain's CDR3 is CASSLFGESYNEQFF. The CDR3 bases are TGCGCCAGCAGCCTTTTTGGAGAATCCTACAATGAGCAGTTCTTC.

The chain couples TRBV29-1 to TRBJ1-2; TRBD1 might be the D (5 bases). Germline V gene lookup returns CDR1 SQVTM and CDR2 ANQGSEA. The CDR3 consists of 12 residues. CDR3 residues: CRTGDPNYGYTF. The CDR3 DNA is TGCAGAACAGGAGACCCGAACTATGGCTACACCTTC.

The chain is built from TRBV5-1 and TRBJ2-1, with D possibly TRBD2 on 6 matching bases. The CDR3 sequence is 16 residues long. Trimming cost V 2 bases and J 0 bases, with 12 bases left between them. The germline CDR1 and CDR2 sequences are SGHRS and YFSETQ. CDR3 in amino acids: CASSFNWGGSYNEQFF. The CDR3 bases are TGCGCCAGCAGCTTTAATTGGGGAGGCTCCTACAATGAGCAGTTCTTC.

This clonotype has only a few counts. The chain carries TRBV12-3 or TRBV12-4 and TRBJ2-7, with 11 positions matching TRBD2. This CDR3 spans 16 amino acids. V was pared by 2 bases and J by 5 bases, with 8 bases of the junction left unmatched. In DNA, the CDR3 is TGTGCCAGCAGTTTATCCGGCACTAGCGGGAGTCACGAGCAGTACTTC. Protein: CASSLSGTSGSHEQYF.

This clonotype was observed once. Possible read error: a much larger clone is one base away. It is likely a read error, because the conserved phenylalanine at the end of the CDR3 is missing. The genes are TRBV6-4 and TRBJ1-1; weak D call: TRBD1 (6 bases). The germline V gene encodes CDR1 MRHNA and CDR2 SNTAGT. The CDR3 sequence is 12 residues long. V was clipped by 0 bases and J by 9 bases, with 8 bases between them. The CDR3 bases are TGTGCCAGCAGTGACTCAGGGGGGCAAGCTTTCTGT. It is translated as CASSDSGGQAFC.

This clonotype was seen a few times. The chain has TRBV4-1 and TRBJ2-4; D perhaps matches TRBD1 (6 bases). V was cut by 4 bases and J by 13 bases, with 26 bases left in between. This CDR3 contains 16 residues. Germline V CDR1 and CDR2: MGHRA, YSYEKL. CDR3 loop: CASSLRQEPSLVEQYF. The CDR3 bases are TGCGCCAGCAGCCTGCGACAGGAACCATCCCTTGTAGAGCAGTACTTC.

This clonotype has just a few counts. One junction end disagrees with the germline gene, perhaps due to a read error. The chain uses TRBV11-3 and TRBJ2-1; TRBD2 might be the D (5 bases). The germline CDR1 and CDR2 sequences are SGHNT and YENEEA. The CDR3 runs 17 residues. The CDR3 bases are TGTGCCAGCAGCCCGCGGGCGGGCCGGAGCTCCTACAATGGGCAGTTCTTC. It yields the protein CASSPRAGRSSYNGQFF. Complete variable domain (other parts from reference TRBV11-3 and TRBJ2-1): EAGVVQSPRYKIIEKKQPVAFWCNPISGHNTLYWYLQNLGQGPELLIRYENEEAVDDSQLPKDRFSAERLKGVDSTLKIQPAELGDSAVYLCASSPRAGRSSYNGQFFGPGTRLTVL.

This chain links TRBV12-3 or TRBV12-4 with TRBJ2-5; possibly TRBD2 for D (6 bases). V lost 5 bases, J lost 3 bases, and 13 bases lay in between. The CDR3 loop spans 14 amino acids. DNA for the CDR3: TGTGCCAGCAGTGCAGGAGGGCCGGAAGAGACCCAGTACTTC. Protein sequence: CASSAGGPEETQYF.

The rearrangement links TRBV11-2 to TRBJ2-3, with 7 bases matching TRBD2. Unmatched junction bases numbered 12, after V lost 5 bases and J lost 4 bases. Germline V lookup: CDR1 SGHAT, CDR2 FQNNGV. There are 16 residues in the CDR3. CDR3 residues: CASSPSGARGSDTQYF. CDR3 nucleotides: TGTGCCAGCAGCCCGAGCGGGGCCCGAGGTTCAGATACGCAGTATTTT.